In this sample, the clone carrying this TCR beta chain turned up a few times. The antigen is unknown. This entry is derived from a study of response to subunit inactivated influenza vaccine. Germline V gene data show CDR1 as SGHTA and CDR2 as FQGNSA. Between the trimmed V and J ends, which lost 3 bases and 11 bases, there was a span of 10 bases. This CDR3 spans 11 amino acids. Study results and limitations: Only a handful of new T cells, the authors suggested, are recruited with each seasonal influenza vaccination.

TCRdb processed the RT-PCR reads anew with MiXCR; each CDR3 protein has one entry. Here the sample spans 530,000 or so distinct CDR3 sequences, 14% being singletons. The source was PBMCs from blood, collected about 13 days after vaccination. The chain couples TRBV7-2 to TRBJ1-2, with D perhaps matching TRBD1 (5 bases). The sequence derives from a man aged 50 to 59 who received an inactivated influenza vaccine. The CDR3 spells CASSFPGAYTF. CDR3 in DNA: TGTGCCAGCAGCTTTCCCGGGGCATACACCTTC.